This TCR beta chain was retrieved from a study of OX40 agonist ivuxolimab in advanced cancers. Study information: Treatment received earlier with anti-PD-1, anti-PD-L1 or anti-CTLA-4 agents was allowed, and 40% had some. Notes on the study in general: At 0.1 to 3.0 mg/kg and by week 6, clonal expansion occurred in CD4+ and CD8+ blood T cells.

As regards this clone: Its specificity is not known.

Some clones are missing from TCRdb's copy, which holds only in-frame ones; the method was immunoSEQ multiplex PCR. The repertoire consists of tens of thousands of clones, with roughly 90% occurring once and the leading ten covering more than 0.75%. The length of the CDR3 is 14 residues. The V gene lost 0 bases and the J gene lost 7 bases, with 10 bases spanning the gap. Germline CDR1 is SGHRS and CDR2 is YFSETQ. This clonotype was sampled from an adult with an advanced solid tumor such as melanoma, head and neck, liver or kidney cancer. The chain combines TRBV5-1 with TRBJ2-2; D is undetermined. The material sequenced was CD4+ or CD8+ T cells sorted from blood, taken in a trial of the OX40 agonist ivuxolimab. The CDR3, as DNA: TGCGCCAGCAGCTTGGGGCAGGTTGGCGGGGAGCTGTTTTTT. It is translated as CASSLGQVGGELFF.